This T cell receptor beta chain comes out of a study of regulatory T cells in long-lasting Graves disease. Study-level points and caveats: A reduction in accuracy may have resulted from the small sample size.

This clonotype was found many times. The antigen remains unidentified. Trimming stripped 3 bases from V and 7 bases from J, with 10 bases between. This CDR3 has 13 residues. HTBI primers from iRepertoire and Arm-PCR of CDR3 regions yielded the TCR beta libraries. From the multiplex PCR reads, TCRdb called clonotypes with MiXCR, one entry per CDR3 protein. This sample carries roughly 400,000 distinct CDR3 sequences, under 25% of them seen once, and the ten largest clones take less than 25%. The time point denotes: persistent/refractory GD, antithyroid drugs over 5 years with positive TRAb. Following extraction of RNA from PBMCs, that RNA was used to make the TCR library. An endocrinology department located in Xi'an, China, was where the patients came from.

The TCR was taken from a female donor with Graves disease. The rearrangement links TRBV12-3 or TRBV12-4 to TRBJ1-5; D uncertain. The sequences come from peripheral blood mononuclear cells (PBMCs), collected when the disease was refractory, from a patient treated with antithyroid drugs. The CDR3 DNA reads TGTGCCAGCAGTTTTACCCTCACCCAGCCCCAGCATTTT. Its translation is CASSFTLTQPQHF.